This TCR beta chain appears in the sequencing data of a study of control samples from healthy donors and cancer patients. CDR3 length: 16 amino acids. Germline CDR1 MRHNA, CDR2 SNTAGT. The germline V and J ends were trimmed by 6 bases and 0 bases, with 14 bases remaining between them. Measured with immunoSEQ multiplex PCR; TCRdb has only the in-frame clones, and not every one. The sample records around 180,000 clones, roughly 88% being singletons. The chain couples TRBV6-4 to TRBJ1-4; D ambiguous. The sequenced material came from blood. The receptor was isolated from a woman aged 25-40 years in good health. CDR3: CASSPDGLATNEKLFF. In DNA, the CDR3 is TGTGCCAGCAGCCCGGACGGATTAGCAACTAATGAAAAACTGTTTTTT.